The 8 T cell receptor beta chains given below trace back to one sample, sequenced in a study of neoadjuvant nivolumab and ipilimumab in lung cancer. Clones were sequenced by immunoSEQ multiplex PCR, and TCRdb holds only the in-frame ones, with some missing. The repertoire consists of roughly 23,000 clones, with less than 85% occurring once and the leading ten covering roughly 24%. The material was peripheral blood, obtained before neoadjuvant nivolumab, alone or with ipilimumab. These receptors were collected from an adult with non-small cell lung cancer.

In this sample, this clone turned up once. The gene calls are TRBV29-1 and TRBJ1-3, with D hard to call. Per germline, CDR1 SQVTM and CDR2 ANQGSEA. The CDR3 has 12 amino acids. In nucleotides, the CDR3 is TGCGGTACCGACGACGGGTTGGACACCATATATTTT. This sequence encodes CGTDDGLDTIYF.

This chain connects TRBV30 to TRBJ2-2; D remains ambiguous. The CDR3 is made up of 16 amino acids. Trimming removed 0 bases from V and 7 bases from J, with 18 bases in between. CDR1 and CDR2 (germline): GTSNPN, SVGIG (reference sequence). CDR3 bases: TGTGCCTGGAGTGTAGCTTTGGGGATTTATGGCGGGGAGCTGTTTTTT. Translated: CAWSVALGIYGGELFF. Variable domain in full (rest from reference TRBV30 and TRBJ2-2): SQTIHQWPATLVQPVGSPLSLECTVEGTSNPNLYWYRQAAGRGLQLLFYSVGIGQISSEVPQNLSASRPQDRQFILSSKKLLLSDSGFYLCAWSVALGIYGGELFFGEGSRLTVL.

The CDR3 nucleotides read TGCGCCAGCGTTATAGCGGGAGGGCCGTGGACAGATACGCAGTATTTT. This encodes CASVIAGGPWTDTQYF. V gene TRBV10-2 combines with J gene TRBJ2-3; TRBD2 aligns across 11 bases. J was trimmed by 3 bases and V by 8 bases; bases with no gene match: 10. The CDR3 spans 16 residues. CDR1 WSHSY and CDR2 SAAADI come from the germline V gene.

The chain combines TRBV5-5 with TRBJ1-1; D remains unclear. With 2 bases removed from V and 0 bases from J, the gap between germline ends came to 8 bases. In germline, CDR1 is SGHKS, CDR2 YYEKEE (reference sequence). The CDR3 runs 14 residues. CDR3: CASSLGGMNTEAFF. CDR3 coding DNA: TGTGCCAGCAGCTTAGGTGGCATGAACACTGAAGCTTTCTTT.

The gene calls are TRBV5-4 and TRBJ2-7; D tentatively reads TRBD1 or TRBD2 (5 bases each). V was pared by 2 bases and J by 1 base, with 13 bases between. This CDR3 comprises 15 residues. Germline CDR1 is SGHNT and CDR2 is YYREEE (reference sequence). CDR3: CASSFPEGISYEQYF. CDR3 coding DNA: TGTGCCAGCAGCTTCCCCGAGGGGATATCCTACGAGCAGTACTTC.

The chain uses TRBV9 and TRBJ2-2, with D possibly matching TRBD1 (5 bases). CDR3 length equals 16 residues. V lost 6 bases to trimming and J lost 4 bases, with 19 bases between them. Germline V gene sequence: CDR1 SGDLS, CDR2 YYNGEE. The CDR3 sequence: CASTANQGTGTGELFF. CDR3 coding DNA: TGTGCCAGCACCGCAAACCAGGGTACGGGCACCGGGGAGCTGTTTTTT.

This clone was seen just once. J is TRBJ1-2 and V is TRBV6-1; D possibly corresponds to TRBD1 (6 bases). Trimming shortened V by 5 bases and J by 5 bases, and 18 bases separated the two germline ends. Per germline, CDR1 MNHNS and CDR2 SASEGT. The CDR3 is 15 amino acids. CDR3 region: CASSTDTGLTYGYTF. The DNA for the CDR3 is TGTGCCAGCAGTACAGATACAGGGTTAACTTATGGCTACACCTTC.

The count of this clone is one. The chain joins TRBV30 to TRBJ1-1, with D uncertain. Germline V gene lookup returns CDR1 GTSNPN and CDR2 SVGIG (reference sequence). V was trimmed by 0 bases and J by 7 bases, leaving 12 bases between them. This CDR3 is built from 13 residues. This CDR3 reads CAWSVLGGYEAFF. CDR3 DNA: TGTGCCTGGAGTGTACTGGGCGGCTATGAAGCTTTCTTT. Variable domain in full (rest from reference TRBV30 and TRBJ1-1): SQTIHQWPATLVQPVGSPLSLECTVEGTSNPNLYWYRQAAGRGLQLLFYSVGIGQISSEVPQNLSASRPQDRQFILSSKKLLLSDSGFYLCAWSVLGGYEAFFGQGTRLTVV.